The source of this T cell receptor beta chain is a study of vaccination and CD4 T cells after COVID-19. In its sample, this clonotype is medium-sized. What it binds is unknown. The Oncomine TCR Beta short-read assay sequenced DNA from cultured CD4+ T cells. One entry per CDR3 protein results from TCRdb running MiXCR on the PCR reads. The data hold 5,000 to 8,000 distinct CDR3 sequences, with roughly 18% observed a single time. Described treatment: roughly ten-day PBMC culture with coronavirus spike peptide pools or control peptides (ViraFEST assay). ViraFEST used peptide pools to expand antigen-specific T cells and subsequently sequenced their TCRs. Specimen: CD4+ T cells from blood, cultured in vitro. The TCR was taken from a human donor who had recovered from COVID-19.

The CDR3 reads CATSRDFGPQHF. DNA for the CDR3: TGTGCCACCAGCAGAGACTTTGGACCCCAGCATTTT. This chain connects TRBV15 to TRBJ1-5, with unresolved D. V lost 0 bases, J lost 10 bases, and 7 bases lay in between. The germline V gene encodes CDR1 LNHNV and CDR2 YYDKDF (reference sequence). The CDR3 is made up of 12 amino acids.